The following is a T cell receptor (beta chain) sequence with its context. The antigen it recognizes is unknown. It has no much larger one-base neighbor in the sample; base qualities were not kept. Separate from the roughly 660-subject first cohort, the validation cohort of over 90 subjects was the group to which the donors belonged. This entry belongs to a study of cytomegalovirus exposure and HLA in healthy donors (dated by TCRdb to about 2017). Some background on the complete study: The 550 to 750 repertoires of the first cohort and the roughly 120 validation repertoires were produced on the same platform, according to a later analysis. The study was designed to test whether signatures of past pathogen exposure could be identified by cataloging public T cell receptors. Besides the first cohort of around 670 subjects, a separate validation cohort made up of over 100 different subjects was used. The study combined high-throughput TCR immunosequencing, statistical association of individual TCRs with disease status, and machine learning to predict cytomegalovirus infection status. The study at large found these results: A few of the identified cytomegalovirus-associated TCR beta chains were confirmed in vitro to be specific for cytomegalovirus antigens. In a later analysis, TCRs clustered in the first cohort were found to also tend to co-occur in the approximately 120 validation repertoires, with 85% to 95% of cluster scores above 0. A total of around 150 TCR beta chains were listed by the study as associated with cytomegalovirus. Cytomegalovirus status was reported to be diagnosed by the classifier with high specificity and sensitivity in both the original and validation cohorts. A later analysis had no HLA typing for the validation cohort, so co-occurrence there was scored across all 110 or so repertoires. The authors suggested that the approach could potentially be extended to other disease states and immunological phenotypes. Across donors, most TCR sequences were observed very rarely, whereas some public TCRs were present in many individuals.

Libraries were made using the immunoSEQ multiplex PCR assay. Per the original workflow: A statistical classification framework was built to diagnose cytomegalovirus status from the catalog of TCR beta chain sequences. TCRdb carries this immuneACCESS record with in-frame sequences only. Its versions omit some clonotypes, under half of them owing to an unresolved V gene in the studies checked, with the rest unexplained. V and J calls and clone size are given by that table; D and trimming were obtained from the DNA. The sample yields roughly 60,000 clones; roughly 94% were counted once. Under 2.5% of the sample goes to the ten largest clones. Sequenced material: PBMCs. The sequence was obtained from a man between 18 and 29 years old in good health and CMV-seronegative.

The DNA sequence is as follows: TGTGCCATCAGTGAGTCTGTGGTTCGGGGTCAGCCCCAGCATTTT. It is translated as CAISESVVRGQPQHF. Here the chain combines TRBV10-3 and TRBJ1-5; the D segment cannot be called with confidence. Counted from cysteine to phenylalanine, this CDR3 has 15 amino acids. CDR3 DNA is the only sequence kept; it has 45 bases, read in frame from the first base. V and J are truncated by 0 bases and 6 bases respectively, leaving an intervening sequence of 12 bases. The germline V gene encodes CDR1 ENHRY and CDR2 SYGVKD.